These 25 T cell receptor beta chains were sequenced from one sample in a study of metastatic and nonmetastatic thyroid tumors. TCRdb re-called the PCR reads with MiXCR. The sample has 20,000 to 25,000 clones, 31% seen once. Every patient underwent thyroid surgery untreated. The sequencing sample was made of blood. Receptor source: a female donor with papillary thyroid cancer or a benign thyroid nodule (not recorded which). Some clones in this sample may be carry-over from other donors' samples.

The chain recombines TRBV4-1 with TRBJ1-4; the D is unclear. Germline CDR1 is MGHRA and CDR2 is YSYEKL. Trimming pared 1 base from V and 0 bases from J, leaving 12 bases between. This CDR3 has 17 amino acids. The CDR3 DNA reads as TGCGCCAGCAGCCAAGGCTTCGGCGGAGCAACTAATGAAAAACTGTTTTTT. It specifies CASSQGFGGATNEKLFF.

The chain carries TRBV5-1 and TRBJ2-1; D may be TRBD1 (5 bases). Trimming took 0 bases from V and 8 from J, leaving 18 bases between them. The CDR3 runs 16 residues. In germline, CDR1 is SGHRS, CDR2 YFSETQ. CDR3 sequence: CASSLGTSQPWDEQFF. The CDR3 region has the DNA TGCGCCAGCAGCTTGGGGACAAGCCAGCCTTGGGATGAGCAGTTCTTC.

The chain couples TRBV2 to TRBJ1-2, with a tentative D call TRBD1 (5 bases). CDR3 size: 15 residues. Deletions cut 2 bases from V and 3 bases from J, with 13 bases between. CDR1 is SNHLY, CDR2 FYNNEI, per germline. The CDR3 reads CASSERILGDYGYTF. In DNA, the CDR3 is TGTGCCAGCAGTGAAAGGATCCTGGGGGACTATGGCTACACCTTC.

Sample share makes this clone medium-sized. V is TRBV6-1 and J is TRBJ2-5; 7 positions match TRBD1. J was trimmed by 4 bases and V by 6 bases; bases with no gene match: 8. The CDR3 contains 14 residues. Germline CDR1 reads MNHNS; CDR2 reads SASEGT. The DNA of the CDR3 is TGTGCCAGCAGCTTACAGGGGATGGGAGAGACCCAGTACTTC. Translating gives CASSLQGMGETQYF.

This clone is labeled as medium-sized. The J gene is TRBJ2-5, the V gene TRBV28; TRBD1 aligns across 7 bases. The CDR3 is made up of 17 amino acids. Germline V lookup: CDR1 MDHEN, CDR2 SYDVKM. V gave up 7 bases and J gave up 3 bases; unmatched junction bases: 17. CDR3 in DNA: TGTGCCAGCATCAATCGGCAGGGCAGGGGGAAAAAAGAGACCCAGTACTTC. This sequence encodes CASINRQGRGKKETQYF.

This clone is termed medium-sized. V is TRBV19 and J is TRBJ1-2; 9 bases match TRBD1. V dropped 7 bases and J dropped 1; count of bases not matched to a gene: 10. Germline CDR1 and CDR2: LNHDA and SQIVND (reference sequence). This CDR3 is built from 16 residues. The CDR3 region is CASTPGTGRYNYGYTF. Written as DNA, the CDR3 is TGTGCCAGTACACCCGGGACAGGGCGCTATAACTATGGCTACACCTTC.

This clone counts as medium-sized. The J gene is TRBJ1-6, the V gene TRBV20-1; 9 bases are shared with TRBD1. The CDR3 totals 16 residues. Germline V gene lookup returns CDR1 DFQATT and CDR2 SNEGSKA (reference sequence). Trimming cost V 6 bases and J 3 bases; bases outside gene matches: 9. CDR3 loop: CSAPRDRDLYNSPLHF. CDR3 DNA: TGCAGTGCGCCCCGGGACAGGGACCTCTATAATTCACCCCTCCACTTT.

By share, this clone counts as medium-sized. The chain links TRBV30 to TRBJ1-2; possible D gene TRBD1, 5 bases. Between the trimmed V and J ends, which lost 0 bases and 8 bases, there was a span of 13 bases. CDR1 is GTSNPN and CDR2 is SVGIG in the germline V gene (reference sequence). The CDR3 has 13 amino acids. CDR3 sequence (DNA): TGTGCCTGGAGTGTACGCCCGGGGGGGGGCTACACCTTC. Its protein product is CAWSVRPGGGYTF.

This clone was recorded many times. The chain joins TRBV7-8 to TRBJ1-1; D is possibly TRBD1 (6 bases). This CDR3 comprises 14 residues. Germline lookup yields CDR1 SGHVS and CDR2 FQNEAQ. With 6 bases removed from V and 1 base from J, the gap between germline ends came to 12 bases. Written as DNA, the CDR3 is TGTGCCAGCAGGTCGGGACACAGGAACACTGAAGCTTTCTTT. This gives the protein CASRSGHRNTEAFF.

This clone was seen a few times. The chain couples TRBV28 to TRBJ2-7; 9 nucleotides line up with TRBD1. CDR1 is MDHEN, CDR2 SYDVKM, per germline. The CDR3 length is 17 residues. The V segment lost 5 bases and the J segment 2 bases; nucleotides outside the gene matches: 13. The DNA for the CDR3 is TGTGCCAGCAGTATACCGGGGGCGCGGACAGGGGCCTACGAGCAGTACTTC. This translates into CASSIPGARTGAYEQYF.

By sample fraction, this clone is medium-sized. This rearrangement joins TRBV27 to TRBJ1-1, with a tentative D call TRBD1 (5 bases). V was shortened by 2 bases and J by 5 bases, with 21 bases between the two germline ends. The CDR3 length is 17 residues. CDR1 is MNHEY and CDR2 is SMNVEV in the germline V gene (reference sequence). The CDR3 reads CASSLISPGQGDTEAFF. The CDR3, as DNA: TGTGCCAGCAGTTTAATAAGCCCTGGTCAGGGTGATACTGAAGCTTTCTTT.

This clone was detected only a few times. The chain carries TRBV10-1 and TRBJ2-2, with 8 bases matching TRBD1. The CDR3 runs to 17 residues. The germline gives CDR1 WNHNN, CDR2 SYGVQD (reference sequence). V shed 4 bases, J shed 2 bases, and the junction held 9 bases outside the gene matches. CDR3 residues: CASSALSGQGNTGELFF. The CDR3 nucleotides are TGCGCCAGCAGTGCCCTCTCCGGACAGGGAAACACCGGGGAGCTGTTTTTT.

This clone was detected many times. A much larger clone differs from this one at a single base, so this may be a read error. Given the absence of the conserved phenylalanine or tryptophan at the CDR3 end, a read error is likely. CDR3 sequence (DNA): TGTGCCAGCAGGAGCGGGGAGACCCAGTACCTC. Residues: CASRSGETQYL. J is TRBJ2-5 and V is TRBV3-1; possible D gene TRBD2, 6 bases. CDR1 is LGHDT, CDR2 YNNKEL, per germline (reference sequence). This CDR3 has 11 residues. V lost 6 bases and J 5 bases, leaving 7 bases between the germline ends.

In the case of this clone: The junction departs from the called germline gene at one end, perhaps through a read error. This chain connects TRBV6-1 to TRBJ2-7, with D maybe TRBD1 (6 bases). The germline V gene has CDR1 MNHNS and CDR2 SASEGT. The CDR3 sequence is 15 residues long. Here the CDR3 reads CASREGQCLSYEQYF. The CDR3 DNA reads as TGTGCCAGCAGAGAAGGACAGTGCCTCTCCTACGAGCAGTATTTC.

This clone was observed a handful of times. The rearrangement joins TRBV28 to TRBJ2-7, with 12 bases fitting TRBD2. The CDR3 spans 15 residues. V was clipped by 6 bases and J by 4 bases; unmatched bases: 7. The germline V gene encodes CDR1 MDHEN and CDR2 SYDVKM. In DNA, the CDR3 is TGTGCCAGCAGACCGACTAGCGGGAGAGGGTACGAGCAGTACTTC. It specifies CASRPTSGRGYEQYF.

This clone was picked up many times. The chain employs TRBV15 and TRBJ2-3, with D possibly matching TRBD1 (6 bases). Trimming took off 2 bases at V and 2 bases at J, with 11 bases between the two ends. Looked up from germline, CDR1 is LNHNV and CDR2 is YYDKDF (reference sequence). CDR3 length: 15 amino acids. CDR3: CATSRYGDNTDTQYF. The CDR3 DNA reads TGTGCCACCAGCAGATATGGGGACAACACAGATACGCAGTATTTT.

V usage is TRBV4-2 and J usage is TRBJ2-7; 9 bases fit TRBD1. The CDR3 has 15 amino acids. After removal of 0 bases from V and 2 bases from J, the junction contained 2 bases not matched to a gene. The germline V gene has CDR1 LGHNA and CDR2 YNFKEQ. Here the CDR3 reads CASSQEGQGPYEQYF. CDR3 DNA sequence: TGTGCCAGCAGCCAAGAGGGACAGGGCCCCTACGAGCAGTACTTC.

The CDR3 loop reads CSARMGRGTASGRHYNEQFF. CDR3 DNA: TGCAGTGCTAGAATGGGTCGGGGGACTGCTAGCGGGAGGCACTACAATGAGCAGTTCTTC. The chain combines TRBV20-1 with TRBJ2-1; TRBD2 matches at 11 bases. J lost 3 bases, V lost 2 bases, and 18 bases had no gene match. The CDR3 runs to 20 residues. Germline V CDR1 and CDR2: DFQATT, SNEGSKA (reference sequence).

This clone was picked up many times. The chain uses TRBV5-4 and TRBJ1-2; tentatively, D is TRBD1 (5 bases). There are 14 residues in the CDR3. With 2 bases removed from V and 0 bases from J, the gap between germline ends came to 8 bases. Per the germline V gene, CDR1 is SGHNT and CDR2 is YYREEE (reference sequence). The CDR3 DNA reads as TGTGCCAGCAGCTTCGCAGGGTCTAACTATGGCTACACCTTC. This gives the protein CASSFAGSNYGYTF.

The V call is TRBV19, the J call TRBJ2-7, with 7 positions matching TRBD2. The V gene end was trimmed by 8 bases and the J gene end by 6 bases; junction bases not matched to a gene: 7. CDR1 and CDR2 from the germline V gene are LNHDA and SQIVND (reference sequence). CDR3 size: 12 residues. This CDR3 is CASGQREGEQYF. In DNA form, the CDR3 reads TGTGCCAGTGGTCAGCGGGAAGGCGAGCAGTACTTC.

The V and J genes are TRBV20-1 and TRBJ1-1, with D possibly matching TRBD1 (6 bases). V was cut by 5 bases and J by 6 bases, with 13 bases left in between. CDR3 size: 12 residues. Germline CDR1 DFQATT, CDR2 SNEGSKA (reference sequence). The CDR3 nucleotides read TGCAGTGCTGAGGGGGGAAGCCCTGAAGCTTTCTTT. Residues: CSAEGGSPEAFF.

This clone has a count of ten or more. This rearrangement joins TRBV7-2 to TRBJ2-7, with a possible D match to TRBD1 (5 bases). Germline CDR1 is SGHTA and CDR2 is FQGNSA. With 4 bases removed from V and 2 bases from J, the gap between germline ends came to 15 bases. This CDR3 is built from 15 residues. The CDR3 nucleotides read TGTGCCAGCAGCTCCTCGGGCGCCAGGGCCTACGAGCAGTACTTC. This codes for CASSSSGARAYEQYF.

This clone qualifies as medium-sized. V gene TRBV7-8 combines with J gene TRBJ1-2, with 9 positions matching TRBD1. CDR3 size: 12 residues. Trimming took 5 bases from V and 7 from J; bases not matched to a gene: 2. Germline V lookup: CDR1 SGHVS, CDR2 FQNEAQ. CDR3 DNA sequence: TGTGCCAGCAGCCGGGACAGGGTTGGCTACACCTTC. Its protein is CASSRDRVGYTF.

This clone is labeled medium-sized. V gene TRBV19 combines with J gene TRBJ2-2; the match to TRBD2 covers 10 bases. This CDR3 has 14 residues. The V gene end was trimmed by 11 bases and the J gene end by 1 base; junction bases not matched to a gene: 4. In germline, CDR1 is LNHDA, CDR2 SQIVND (reference sequence). The CDR3 DNA is TGTGCCGGTGGGACTAGCGAGAACACCGGGGAGCTGTTTTTT. Protein: CAGGTSENTGELFF. The whole variable domain, remainder taken from reference TRBV19 and TRBJ2-2, is DGGITQSPKYLFRKEGQNVTLSCEQNLNHDAMYWYRQDPGQGLRLIYYSQIVNDFQKGDIAEGYSVSREKKESFPLTVTSAQKNPTAFYLCAGGTSENTGELFFGEGSRLTVL.

This clone has ten or more counts. This chain uses TRBV20-1 with TRBJ2-3, with 10 bases fitting TRBD2. The germline CDR1 and CDR2 sequences are DFQATT and SNEGSKA (reference sequence). The CDR3 length is 14 residues. V was clipped by 6 bases and J by 1 base; unmatched bases: 4. In DNA, the CDR3 is TGCAGTGCCCGGACTAGCGGAGGCACAGATACGCAGTATTTT. Translating gives CSARTSGGTDTQYF.